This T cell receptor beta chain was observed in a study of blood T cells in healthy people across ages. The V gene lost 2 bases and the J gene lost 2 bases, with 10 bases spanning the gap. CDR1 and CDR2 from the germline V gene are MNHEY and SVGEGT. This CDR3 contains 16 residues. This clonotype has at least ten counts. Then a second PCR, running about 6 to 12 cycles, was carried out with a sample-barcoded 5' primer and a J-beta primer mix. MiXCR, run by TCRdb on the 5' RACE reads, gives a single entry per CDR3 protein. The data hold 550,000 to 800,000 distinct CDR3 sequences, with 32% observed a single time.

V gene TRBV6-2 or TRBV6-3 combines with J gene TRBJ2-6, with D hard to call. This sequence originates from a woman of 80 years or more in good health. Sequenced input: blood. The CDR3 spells CASSYTHLPGANVLTF. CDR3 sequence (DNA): TGTGCCAGCAGTTACACGCATCTTCCTGGGGCCAACGTCCTGACTTTC.